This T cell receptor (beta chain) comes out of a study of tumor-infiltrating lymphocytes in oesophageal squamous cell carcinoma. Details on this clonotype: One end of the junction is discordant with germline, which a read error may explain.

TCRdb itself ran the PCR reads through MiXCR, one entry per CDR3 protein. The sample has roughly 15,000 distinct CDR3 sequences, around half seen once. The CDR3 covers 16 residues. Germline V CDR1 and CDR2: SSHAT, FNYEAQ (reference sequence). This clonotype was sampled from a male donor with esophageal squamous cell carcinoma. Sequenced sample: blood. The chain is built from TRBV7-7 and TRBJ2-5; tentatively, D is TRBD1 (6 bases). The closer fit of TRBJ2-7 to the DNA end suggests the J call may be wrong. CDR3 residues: CASSLPHRVGAYEQYF. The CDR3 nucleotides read TGTGCTAGCAGCTTACCACACAGGGTCGGAGCCTACGAGCAGTACTTC.